The 31 T cell receptor beta chains below all came from one sample that was sequenced in a study of T-cell memory formation after mild COVID-19. Via MiXCR, TCRdb re-called the 5' RACE reads, giving one row per CDR3 protein. The table lists 450,000 to 700,000 distinct CDR3 sequences, more than 15% of them singletons. The sample comprised PBMCs or a T cell subset sorted from them (not recorded which). The receptors come from an adult woman who had mild COVID-19 (a few samples of this study predate the infection). Cell type and time point are not known.

The chain is built from TRBV11-2 and TRBJ2-1; D possibly corresponds to TRBD2 (6 bases). Germline V gene lookup returns CDR1 SGHAT and CDR2 FQNNGV. V lost 5 bases to trimming and J lost 4 bases, with 21 bases between them. CDR3 length: 17 amino acids. CDR3 bases: TGTGCCAGCAGCACCGACCAAACAAGGAGGGTATACAATGAGCAGTTCTTC. Its translation: CASSTDQTRRVYNEQFF.

This clonotype was picked up many times. The chain links TRBV20-1 to TRBJ2-3; D might be TRBD2 (5 bases). Looked up from germline, CDR1 is DFQATT and CDR2 is SNEGSKA (reference sequence). Between the trimmed V and J ends, which lost 4 bases and 5 bases, there was a span of 10 bases. This CDR3 region has 12 residues. The CDR3 nucleotides are TGCAGTGCTAACACCCGGGGAGATACGCAGTATTTT. This gives the protein CSANTRGDTQYF.

This clonotype has only a few counts. The chain uses TRBV5-1 and TRBJ2-2, with a tentative D call TRBD1 (6 bases). Deletions cut 2 bases from V and 2 bases from J, with 10 bases between. The germline CDR1 and CDR2 sequences are SGHRS and YFSETQ. This CDR3 has 15 amino acids. CDR3 nucleotide sequence: TGCGCCAGCAGCTTCAGCAGGGGAAACACCGGGGAGCTGTTTTTT. As protein: CASSFSRGNTGELFF.

The chain combines TRBV21-1 with TRBJ2-5. TRBV21-1 constitutes a pseudogene. The CDR3 is 13 amino acids. The CDR3 spells CASSKRGQETQYF. CDR3 DNA sequence: TGTGCCAGCAGCAAGAGAGGACAAGAGACCCAGTACTTC.

This clonotype was found a few times. This chain's CDR3 is CASSSAGSRGYGYTF. In nucleotides, the CDR3 is TGTGCCAGCAGTTCCGCGGGCTCCAGAGGCTATGGCTACACCTTC. The rearrangement uses TRBV27 and TRBJ1-2, with D unresolved. CDR1 is MNHEY, CDR2 SMNVEV, per germline (reference sequence). This CDR3 is built from 15 residues. V was shortened by 4 bases and J by 4 bases, with 16 bases between the two germline ends.

This chain uses TRBV7-3 with TRBJ2-1; D call uncertain. Germline V gene lookup returns CDR1 SGHTA and CDR2 FQGTGA. V was trimmed by 5 bases and J by 2 bases, leaving 16 bases between them. The CDR3 covers 16 residues. The DNA for the CDR3 is TGTGCCAGCAGCCGAGGAGTCGGGCTGACCTACAATGAGCAGTTCTTC. Amino acid sequence: CASSRGVGLTYNEQFF.

The chain uses TRBV7-9 and TRBJ1-2, with TRBD1 identical over 8 bases. Trimming at V came to 4 bases and at J to 5 bases, leaving 6 bases not matched to a gene. The CDR3 loop spans 14 amino acids. In germline, CDR1 is SEHNR, CDR2 FQNEAQ (reference sequence). CDR3 region: CASSSQDRVYGYTF. CDR3 DNA sequence: TGTGCCAGCAGCTCTCAGGACAGGGTATATGGCTACACCTTC.

The chain recombines TRBV9 with TRBJ2-7; 8 positions match TRBD2. J gave up 2 bases and V 0 bases, and 4 bases lay outside the gene matches. The germline gives CDR1 SGDLS, CDR2 YYNGEE. The CDR3 contains 15 residues. The CDR3 is CASSVAAGGPYEQYF. The CDR3 bases are TGTGCCAGCAGCGTAGCGGCGGGAGGACCCTACGAGCAGTACTTC.

There are a few counts of this clonotype. This chain uses TRBV5-1 with TRBJ1-1; possible D gene TRBD1, 6 bases. Germline V gene lookup returns CDR1 SGHRS and CDR2 YFSETQ. V shed 4 bases and J shed 0 bases, with 13 bases lying between them. The CDR3 sequence is 15 residues long. The CDR3 spells CASSMDSTMNTEAFF. CDR3 nucleotides: TGCGCCAGCAGCATGGACAGTACTATGAACACTGAAGCTTTCTTT.

V gene TRBV12-3 or TRBV12-4 combines with J gene TRBJ2-2, with 9 bases aligning to TRBD2. This CDR3 spans 18 amino acids. Trimming removed 3 bases from V and 5 bases from J; junction bases left unmatched: 13. CDR3 residues: CASSFWLAGTRWTGELFF. The CDR3 bases are TGTGCCAGCAGTTTTTGGCTAGCGGGGACTCGATGGACCGGGGAGCTGTTTTTT.

The V and J genes are TRBV29-1 and TRBJ2-1; the D is unclear. In germline, CDR1 is SQVTM, CDR2 ANQGSEA. The CDR3 length is 13 residues. V was trimmed by 6 bases and J by 2 bases, leaving 11 bases between them. The CDR3 reads CSVRTRAYNEQFF. DNA for the CDR3: TGCAGCGTCCGAACCCGCGCCTACAATGAGCAGTTCTTC.

This clonotype was observed a handful of times. The rearrangement links TRBV29-1 to TRBJ2-5; TRBD2 matches 7 bases. The V and J ends lost 7 bases and 1 base, in that order; junction bases with no gene match: 9. The CDR3 runs to 14 residues. Germline CDR1 and CDR2: SQVTM and ANQGSEA. The DNA for the CDR3 is TGCAGCGCATCCTCCGGGACTACCCAAGAGACCCAGTACTTC. This codes for CSASSGTTQETQYF.

The chain joins TRBV19 to TRBJ1-5, with 7 bases lining up with TRBD1. The germline V gene encodes CDR1 LNHDA and CDR2 SQIVND (reference sequence). This CDR3 region has 16 residues. V shed 5 bases and J 4 bases; nucleotides not matched to a gene: 11. CDR3 DNA sequence: TGTGCCAGTAGTCCTCGGGCGACAGGGATAAATCAGCCCCAGCATTTT. Protein sequence: CASSPRATGINQPQHF.

The chain combines TRBV9 with TRBJ2-3, with 7 bases identical to TRBD1. Germline V gene data show CDR1 as SGDLS and CDR2 as YYNGEE. The CDR3 consists of 15 residues. With V trimmed by 4 bases and J by 2 bases, 7 bases remained unmatched. As DNA, the CDR3 is TGTGCCAGCAGCTTCGGGACAGTATTCACAGATACGCAGTATTTT. It codes for CASSFGTVFTDTQYF. The complete variable domain, with remaining parts taken from reference TRBV9 and TRBJ2-3, reads DSGVTQTPKHLITATGQRVTLRCSPRSGDLSVYWYQQSLDQGLQFLIQYYNGEERAKGNILERFSAQQFPDLHSELNLSSLELGDSALYFCASSFGTVFTDTQYFGPGTRLTVL.

The chain links TRBV7-6 to TRBJ2-7; D possibly matches TRBD1 or TRBD2 (6 bases each). In germline, CDR1 is SGHVS, CDR2 FNYEAQ. V shed 6 bases and J shed 9 bases, with 18 bases lying between them. The CDR3 has 13 residues. The CDR3 DNA follows: TGTGCCAGCAGGCAACCGGGGGCGCTCGGGCAGTACTTC. It encodes CASRQPGALGQYF.

This clonotype was seen only a few times. The rearrangement joins TRBV12-3 or TRBV12-4 to TRBJ1-2; 7 positions match TRBD1. The junction had 19 bases not matched to a gene; V was cut back by 7 bases and J by 2 bases. The CDR3 totals 18 residues. CDR3 sequence: CASTPSTKRDRKNYGYTF. The CDR3 DNA reads TGTGCCAGCACCCCATCCACGAAGCGGGACAGAAAAAACTATGGCTACACCTTC.

The gene calls are TRBV2 and TRBJ1-1; D is possibly TRBD1 (5 bases). Germline V gene lookup returns CDR1 SNHLY and CDR2 FYNNEI. There are 13 residues in the CDR3. V dropped 8 bases and J dropped 1 base, with 11 bases sitting between them. CDR3 sequence reads: CASLRGRNTEAFF. Written as DNA, the CDR3 is TGTGCCAGCTTGAGGGGCAGGAACACTGAAGCTTTCTTT.

V usage is TRBV24-1 and J usage is TRBJ2-7; D is unresolved. Germline CDR1 and CDR2: KGHDR and SFDVKD. The CDR3 has 13 amino acids. V was cut by 5 bases and J by 5 bases, with 12 bases left in between. CDR3 nucleotide sequence: TGTGCCACCAGTGGGTACGACGGTAACGAGCAGTACTTC. It yields the protein CATSGYDGNEQYF.

This clonotype was seen only a few times. The chain joins TRBV7-9 to TRBJ2-7, with 7 bases lining up with TRBD2. The CDR3 length is 16 residues. V dropped 5 bases and J dropped 0; count of bases not matched to a gene: 10. Germline CDR1 reads SEHNR; CDR2 reads FQNEAQ (reference sequence). CDR3 sequence: CASSTPRGVLSYEQYF. The CDR3 region has the DNA TGTGCCAGCAGCACGCCACGGGGGGTGCTCTCCTACGAGCAGTACTTC.

The V call is TRBV6-5, the J call TRBJ1-3, with D hard to call. V lost 6 bases and J lost 0, with 15 bases in between. CDR1 is MNHEY, CDR2 SVGAGI, per germline. This CDR3 spans 16 amino acids. CDR3 protein: CASSRRRKNSGNTIYF. CDR3 DNA: TGTGCCAGCAGCCGAAGGAGGAAAAACTCTGGAAACACCATATATTTT.

This clonotype has a count of ten or more. J is TRBJ2-1 and V is TRBV12-3 or TRBV12-4; TRBD2 is a possible D gene (6 bases). This CDR3 region has 14 residues. The ends were cut back, 5 bases at V and 0 bases at J, with 8 bases in the middle. The CDR3 DNA sequence: TGTGCCAGCAGTCCGACTAGCTCCTACAATGAGCAGTTCTTC. It codes for CASSPTSSYNEQFF.

The chain joins TRBV19 to TRBJ2-7; D may be TRBD1 or TRBD2 (5 bases each). Germline lookup yields CDR1 LNHDA and CDR2 SQIVND (reference sequence). The CDR3 consists of 16 residues. V lost 3 bases and J 0 bases, leaving 15 bases between the germline ends. The CDR3 sequence is CASSMAGAGSSYEQYF. The CDR3 DNA reads TGTGCCAGTAGTATGGCCGGGGCAGGGAGCTCCTACGAGCAGTACTTC.

The chain employs TRBV19 and TRBJ1-1; TRBD1 aligns across 8 bases. The CDR3 is made up of 14 amino acids. V trimming: 5 bases; J trimming: 4 bases; junction bases outside the gene matches: 6. Germline-derived CDR1 and CDR2 are LNHDA and SQIVND (reference sequence). The CDR3 region is CASSAGDRSTEAFF. In nucleotides, the CDR3 is TGTGCCAGTAGTGCAGGGGACAGGAGCACTGAAGCTTTCTTT. The full variable domain, with the rest looked up from reference TRBV19 and TRBJ1-1, is DGGITQSPKYLFRKEGQNVTLSCEQNLNHDAMYWYRQDPGQGLRLIYYSQIVNDFQKGDIAEGYSVSREKKESFPLTVTSAQKNPTAFYLCASSAGDRSTEAFFGQGTRLTVV.

In its sample, this clonotype was seen a few times. The chain combines TRBV12-3 or TRBV12-4 with TRBJ2-7; 8 nucleotides line up with TRBD1. This CDR3 is built from 14 residues. V shed 5 bases, J shed 3 bases, and the junction held 6 bases outside the gene matches. The CDR3 DNA is TGTGCCAGCAGTAAACAGGGGGAAGGCTACGAGCAGTACTTC. It specifies CASSKQGEGYEQYF.

The V call is TRBV9, the J call TRBJ1-3; D is ambiguous. Trimming removed 0 bases from V and 0 bases from J, with 10 bases in between. The CDR3 spans 16 residues. Germline loops: CDR1 SGDLS, CDR2 YYNGEE. The CDR3 reads CASSVAAGSSGNTIYF. The CDR3 DNA sequence: TGTGCCAGCAGCGTAGCCGCCGGGTCCTCTGGAAACACCATATATTTT.

The chain couples TRBV3-1 to TRBJ2-7, with D unresolved. Germline loops: CDR1 LGHDT, CDR2 YNNKEL (reference sequence). This CDR3 has 14 amino acids. Deletions cut 1 base from V and 2 bases from J, with 9 bases between. The CDR3 reads CASSQGVPAYEQYF. The DNA for the CDR3 is TGTGCCAGCAGCCAAGGAGTCCCAGCCTACGAGCAGTACTTC.

Only a few counts were recorded for this clonotype. The gene calls are TRBV12-3 or TRBV12-4 and TRBJ2-3; maybe TRBD2 (7 bases). The CDR3 sequence is 16 residues long. Trimming took off 3 bases at V and 4 bases at J, with 17 bases between the two ends. The DNA for the CDR3 is TGTGCCAGCAGTTTGAGGAGGGGGGGCCGCGCAGATACGCAGTATTTT. Its protein is CASSLRRGGRADTQYF.

The chain joins TRBV6-5 to TRBJ1-2; no reliable D call. Trimming cost V 2 bases and J 4 bases, with 11 bases left between them. The germline gives CDR1 MNHEY, CDR2 SVGAGI. The CDR3 spans 14 residues. The CDR3 bases are TGTGCCAGCAGTTACCTCGGACGTAGCTATGGCTACACCTTC. Translated: CASSYLGRSYGYTF.

The chain links TRBV7-2 to TRBJ1-1; 7 bases match TRBD1. The CDR3 has 16 residues. With 5 bases clipped from V and 0 bases from J, the junction kept 9 bases outside the gene matches. Germline V gene sequence: CDR1 SGHTA, CDR2 FQGNSA. This chain's CDR3 is CASSPIPGQMNTEAFF. Here the CDR3 DNA reads TGTGCCAGCAGCCCAATACCGGGACAGATGAACACTGAAGCTTTCTTT.

The CDR3 spells CASSEWVGTKYFSGANVLTF. CDR3 coding DNA: TGTGCCAGCAGTGAATGGGTGGGGACGAAGTACTTCTCTGGGGCCAACGTCCTGACTTTC. The rearrangement uses TRBV2 and TRBJ2-6; either TRBD1 or TRBD2 may fit D (5 bases each). V gave up 2 bases and J gave up 0 bases, with 20 bases separating them. The length of the CDR3 is 20 residues. Germline V gene lookup returns CDR1 SNHLY and CDR2 FYNNEI.

This clonotype was counted only a few times. The rearrangement uses TRBV5-5 and TRBJ1-1, with no clear D. V lost 0 bases to trimming and J lost 3 bases, with 12 bases between them. The CDR3 totals 15 residues. Germline V gene data show CDR1 as SGHKS and CDR2 as YYEKEE (reference sequence). The DNA for the CDR3 is TGTGCCAGCAGCTTGGTGTGGCCTGGGGACACTGAAGCTTTCTTT. Residues: CASSLVWPGDTEAFF.